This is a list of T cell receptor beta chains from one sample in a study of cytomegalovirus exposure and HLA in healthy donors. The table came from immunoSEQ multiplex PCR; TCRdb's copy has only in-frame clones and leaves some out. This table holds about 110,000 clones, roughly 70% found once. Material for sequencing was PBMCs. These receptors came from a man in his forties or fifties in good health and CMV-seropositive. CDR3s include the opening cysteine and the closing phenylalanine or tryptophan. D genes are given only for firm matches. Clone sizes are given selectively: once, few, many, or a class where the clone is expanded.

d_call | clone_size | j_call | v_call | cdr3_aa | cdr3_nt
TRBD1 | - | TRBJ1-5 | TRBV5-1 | CASSLVPGGYQPQHF | TGCGCCAGCAGCTTGGTTCCAGGGGGATATCAGCCCCAGCATTTT
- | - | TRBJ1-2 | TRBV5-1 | CASSLLGSYGYTF | TGCGCCAGCAGCTTGCTGGGGAGCTATGGCTACACCTTC
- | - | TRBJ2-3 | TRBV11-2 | CASSMLAGTDTQYF | TGTGCCAGCAGCATGTTGGCGGGCACAGATACGCAGTATTTT
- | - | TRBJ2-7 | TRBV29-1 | CGVGPTSSYEQYF | TGCGGCGTTGGTCCCACTTCCTCCTACGAGCAGTACTTC
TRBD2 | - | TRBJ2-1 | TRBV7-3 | CASSFVSGRAEFNEQFF | TGTGCCAGCAGCTTTGTTAGCGGGAGGGCCGAGTTCAATGAGCAGTTCTTC
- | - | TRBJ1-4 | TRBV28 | CATQGVRYEKLFF | TGTGCCACGCAAGGGGTGAGGTATGAAAAACTGTTTTTT
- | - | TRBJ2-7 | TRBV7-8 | CASSLGFGYEQYF | TGTGCCAGCAGCTTAGGATTCGGCTACGAGCAGTACTTC
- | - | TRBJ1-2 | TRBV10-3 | CAISVKGAYTF | TGTGCCATCAGTGTGAAGGGAGCCTACACCTTC
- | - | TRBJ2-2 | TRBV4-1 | CASSQDKGSGYTGELFF | TGCGCCAGCAGCCAAGATAAAGGGAGCGGATACACCGGGGAGCTGTTTTTT
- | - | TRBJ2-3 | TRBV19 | CASSIGGSTDTQYF | TGTGCCAGTAGTATAGGAGGTAGCACAGATACGCAGTATTTT
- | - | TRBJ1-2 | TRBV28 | CASSSSNPGYTF | TGTGCCAGCAGTTCTAGCAACCCCGGCTACACCTTC
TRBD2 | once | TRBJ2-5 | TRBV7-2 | CASNPRGASGRARETQYF | TGTGCCAGCAACCCGAGGGGGGCTAGCGGGAGGGCGAGAGAGACCCAGTACTTC
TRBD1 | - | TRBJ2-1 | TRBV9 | CASSDSGTGNNEQFF | TGTGCCAGCAGCGACTCCGGGACAGGGAACAATGAGCAGTTCTTC
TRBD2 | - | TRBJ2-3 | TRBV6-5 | CASSTGSSGRDTQYF | TGTGCCAGCAGTACCGGATCCAGCGGGAGGGATACGCAGTATTTT
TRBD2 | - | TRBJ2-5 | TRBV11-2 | CASSPRLAGGETQYF | TGTGCCAGCAGCCCCCGACTAGCGGGAGGAGAGACCCAGTACTTC
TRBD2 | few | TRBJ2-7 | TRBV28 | CASSIWTSAYEQYF | TGTGCCAGCAGTATCTGGACTAGCGCCTACGAGCAGTACTTC
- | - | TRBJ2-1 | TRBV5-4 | CASSPQLDYNEQFF | TGTGCCAGCAGCCCCCAACTAGATTACAATGAGCAGTTCTTC
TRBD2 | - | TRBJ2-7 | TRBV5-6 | CASSSSGSSYEQYF | TGTGCCAGCAGCTCGAGCGGGAGCTCCTACGAGCAGTACTTC
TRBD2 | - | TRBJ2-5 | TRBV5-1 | CASSARLAGGETQYF | TGCGCCAGCAGCGCCCGACTAGCGGGAGGGGAGACCCAGTACTTC
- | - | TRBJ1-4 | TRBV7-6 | CASSPRRQIPDEKLFF | TGTGCCAGCAGCCCCAGGAGACAGATTCCGGATGAAAAACTGTTTTTT
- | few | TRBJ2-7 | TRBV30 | CAWSLGSGTYEQYF | TGTGCCTGGAGTTTGGGTAGCGGAACCTACGAGCAGTACTTC
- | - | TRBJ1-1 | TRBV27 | CASSLGREAEAFF | TGTGCCAGCAGTTTAGGGAGGGAGGCTGAAGCTTTCTTT
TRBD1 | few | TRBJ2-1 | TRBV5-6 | CASSLGTGLNDEQFF | TGTGCCAGCAGCTTGGGGACAGGGTTGAATGATGAGCAGTTCTTC
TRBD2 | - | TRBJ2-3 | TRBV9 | CASSESSGRPTQYF | TGTGCCAGCAGCGAATCCAGCGGGAGACCGACGCAGTATTTT
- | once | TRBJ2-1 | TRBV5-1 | CASSLEGLPSSYNEQFF | TGCGCCAGCAGCTTGGAGGGGTTGCCTAGCTCCTACAATGAGCAGTTCTTC
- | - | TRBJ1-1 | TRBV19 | CASSDRNTEAFF | TGTGCCAGTAGTGACAGAAACACTGAAGCTTTCTTT
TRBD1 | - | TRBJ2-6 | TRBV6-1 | CASSVRGRVLGANVLTF | TGTGCCAGCAGTGTCAGGGGGCGAGTGCTCGGGGCCAACGTCCTGACTTTC
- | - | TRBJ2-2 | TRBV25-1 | CASSEYGLNTGELFF | TGTGCCAGCAGTGAATATGGCCTCAACACCGGGGAGCTGTTTTTT
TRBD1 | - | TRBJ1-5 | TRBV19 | CASTPDRVDNQPQHF | TGTGCCAGTACCCCCGACAGGGTGGACAATCAGCCCCAGCATTTT
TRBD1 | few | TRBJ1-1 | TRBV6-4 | CASRQTGGLNTEAFF | TGTGCCAGCAGACAAACAGGGGGCTTGAACACTGAAGCTTTCTTT
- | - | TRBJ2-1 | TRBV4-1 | CASSPESVALNNEQFF | TGCGCCAGCAGCCCCGAATCGGTAGCTCTAAACAATGAGCAGTTCTTC
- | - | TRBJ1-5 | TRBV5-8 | CASRGGQFYSNQPQHF | TGTGCCAGCAGGGGTGGACAGTTTTATAGCAATCAGCCCCAGCATTTT
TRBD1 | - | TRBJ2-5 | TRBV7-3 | CASSSNPGQGFGTQYF | TGTGCCAGCAGCTCTAATCCCGGACAGGGTTTCGGGACCCAGTACTTC
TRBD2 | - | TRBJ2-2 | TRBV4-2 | CASQTASGANTGELFF | TGTGCCAGCCAAACCGCCAGCGGGGCGAACACCGGGGAGCTGTTTTTT
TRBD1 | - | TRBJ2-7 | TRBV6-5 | CASRVYRGQGHEQYF | TGTGCCAGCAGGGTCTACAGGGGACAAGGTCACGAGCAGTACTTC
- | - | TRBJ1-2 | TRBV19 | CASSTSNYGYTF | TGTGCCAGTAGTACCAGTAACTATGGCTACACCTTC
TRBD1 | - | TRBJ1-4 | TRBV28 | CASSLLWQGGEKLFF | TGTGCCAGCAGTTTATTGTGGCAGGGGGGTGAAAAACTGTTTTTT
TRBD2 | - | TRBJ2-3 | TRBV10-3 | CAISEGVGGPTDTQYF | TGTGCCATCAGTGAGGGGGTGGGAGGGCCCACAGATACGCAGTATTTT
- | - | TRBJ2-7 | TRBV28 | CASSLNRAYEQYF | TGTGCCAGCAGTTTAAACAGGGCCTACGAGCAGTACTTC
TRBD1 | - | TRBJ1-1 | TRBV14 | CASSLQGGTEAFF | TGTGCCAGCAGCCTTCAGGGGGGAACTGAAGCTTTCTTT
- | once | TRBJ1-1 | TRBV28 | CASSPMQGTNTEAFF | TGTGCCAGCAGCCCGATGCAGGGCACGAACACTGAAGCTTTCTTT
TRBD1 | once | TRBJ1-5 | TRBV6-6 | CASSYRRQGWVQPQHF | TGTGCCAGCAGTTACCGAAGACAGGGGTGGGTACAGCCCCAGCATTTT
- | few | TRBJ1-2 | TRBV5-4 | CASSFWEGAHGYTF | TGTGCCAGCAGCTTTTGGGAAGGGGCCCATGGCTACACCTTC
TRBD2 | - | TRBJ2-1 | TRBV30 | CAWTRLAGDGNEQFF | TGTGCCTGGACCAGACTAGCGGGAGACGGCAATGAGCAGTTCTTC
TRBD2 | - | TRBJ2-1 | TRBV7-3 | CASSSLAGGDNEQFF | TGTGCCAGCAGCTCCCTAGCGGGAGGAGACAATGAGCAGTTCTTC
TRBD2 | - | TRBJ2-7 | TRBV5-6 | CASSFFPGLAYEQYF | TGTGCCAGCAGCTTCTTCCCGGGACTAGCTTACGAGCAGTACTTC
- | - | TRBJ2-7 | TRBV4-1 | CASSQDSGTSPKDEQYF | TGCGCCAGCAGCCAAGATTCCGGGACTTCCCCCAAAGACGAGCAGTACTTC
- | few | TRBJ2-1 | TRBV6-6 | CASSYSSASSNEQFF | TGTGCCAGCAGTTACTCGTCAGCTAGCAGCAATGAGCAGTTCTTC
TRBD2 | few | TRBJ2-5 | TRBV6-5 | CASNTLAGGQETQYF | TGTGCCAGCAATACTCTAGCGGGAGGGCAGGAGACCCAGTACTTC
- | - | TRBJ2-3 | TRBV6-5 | CASSYSSGDTQYF | TGTGCCAGCAGTTACTCGAGCGGAGATACGCAGTATTTT